One and the same sample provided the 5 T cell receptor beta chains below, sequenced in a study of siplizumab effects on memory and regulatory T cells. Data came from immunoSEQ multiplex PCR; TCRdb stores just in-frame clones and leaves some out. The sample contains about 120,000 clones, roughly 94% of which appear only once. Sequencing was carried out using non-Treg CD4+ T cells sorted from blood. The receptors come from a human donor in good health.

The rearrangement links TRBV30 to TRBJ2-3, with 10 bases lining up with TRBD2. Germline CDR1 is GTSNPN and CDR2 is SVGIG (reference sequence). Losses at the gene ends were 0 bases for V and 2 bases for J; bases not matched to a gene: 11. The CDR3 runs 18 residues. The CDR3 DNA reads TGTGCCTGGAGTGTTTCTAGCGGGGGATTATTTCTCACAGATACGCAGTATTTT. Its translation: CAWSVSSGGLFLTDTQYF.

The J gene is TRBJ2-5, the V gene TRBV5-1; unclear D gene. CDR1 and CDR2 (germline): SGHRS, YFSETQ. Trimming took off 0 bases at V and 1 base at J, with 7 bases between the two ends. There are 14 residues in the CDR3. This CDR3 reads CASSLVDSQETQYF. The CDR3 bases are TGCGCCAGCAGCTTGGTTGACTCCCAAGAGACCCAGTACTTC.

V usage is TRBV29-1 and J usage is TRBJ1-2; no clear D. CDR1 is SQVTM, CDR2 ANQGSEA, per germline. The CDR3 is 16 amino acids. Trimming shortened V by 3 bases and J by 5 bases, and 22 bases separated the two germline ends. The CDR3 reads CSVDRVLSGGLYGYTF. Written as DNA, the CDR3 is TGCAGCGTTGATCGCGTCCTTTCCGGAGGCCTTTATGGCTACACCTTC. The entire variable domain, with the rest obtained from reference TRBV29-1 and TRBJ1-2, is as follows: SAVISQKPSRDICQRGTSLTIQCQVDSQVTMMFWYRQQPGQSLTLIATANQGSEATYESGFVIDKFPISRPNLTFSTLTVSNMSPEDSSIYLCSVDRVLSGGLYGYTFGSGTRLTVV.

J is TRBJ1-2 and V is TRBV6-5; D ambiguous. The CDR3 sequence is 14 residues long. Germline V lookup: CDR1 MNHEY, CDR2 SVGAGI. The germline V and J ends were trimmed by 7 bases and 2 bases, with 14 bases remaining between them. The CDR3 bases are TGTGCCAGCACCCCTGAGGGCAGGAACTATGGCTACACCTTC. It yields the protein CASTPEGRNYGYTF.

The chain has TRBV18 and TRBJ2-4; 8 bases are shared with TRBD2. V lost 8 bases to trimming and J lost 6 bases; unmatched junction nucleotides: 9. CDR1 is KGHSH, CDR2 LQKENI, per germline. The CDR3 consists of 14 residues. CDR3 loop: CASTPAGAGNIQYF. CDR3 coding DNA: TGTGCCAGCACCCCAGCGGGAGCGGGAAACATTCAGTACTTC.